The rows below give T cell receptor beta chains drawn from one sample of a study of shared clonotypes between healthy human individuals. Libraries were prepared by immunoSEQ multiplex PCR; TCRdb keeps only in-frame clonotypes and omits some of them. The data hold over 2 million clones, with around 96% observed a single time. Sequenced: naive CD8+ T cells sorted from blood. The receptors derive from a man aged 18 to 30 in good health. CDR3s include the opening cysteine and the closing phenylalanine or tryptophan. Each record gives: D gene, CDR3 length, J gene, clone size, V gene, CDR3 protein, CDR3 DNA. The D gene is left open where the match is weak. Clone size is shown for a subset of rows, as once, few, many or a class of expanded clone.

NA	14	TRBJ1-6	NA	TRBV5-5	CASSFEIDIMTLHF	TGTGCCAGCAGCTTCGAAATTGACATCATGACCCTCCACTTT
NA	13	TRBJ2-7	NA	TRBV7-3	CASSEKAYDEQYF	TGTGCCAGCAGCGAGAAGGCCTACGACGAGCAGTACTTC
TRBD2	17	TRBJ2-5	NA	TRBV18	CASSPGTSGRYQETQYF	TGTGCCAGCTCACCCGGGACTAGCGGGAGGTACCAAGAGACCCAGTACTTC
NA	11	TRBJ2-5	NA	TRBV11-2	CASSSPRAQYF	TGTGCCAGCAGCTCCCCCCGGGCCCAGTACTTC
NA	15	TRBJ1-2	NA	TRBV4-3	CASSQGPDPNYGYTF	TGCGCCAGCAGCCAGGGCCCGGATCCTAACTATGGCTACACCTTC
NA	16	TRBJ1-1	NA	TRBV7-9	CASTSPGELVNTEAFF	TGTGCCAGCACTTCTCCAGGGGAATTAGTGAACACTGAAGCTTTCTTT
TRBD2	17	TRBJ2-7	once	TRBV27	CASSPARTSGSIYEQYF	TGTGCCAGCAGTCCCGCCCGGACTAGCGGGAGTATATACGAGCAGTACTTC
NA	11	TRBJ2-2	NA	TRBV13	CASEGSGELFF	TGTGCCAGCGAGGGGAGCGGGGAGCTGTTTTTT
TRBD1	13	TRBJ1-1	NA	TRBV11-2	CASSEGAATEAFF	TGTGCCAGCAGCGAGGGGGCAGCCACTGAAGCTTTCTTT
NA	15	TRBJ2-5	once	TRBV4-1	CASSQGLGGEETQYF	TGCGCCAGCAGCCAAGGGCTAGGGGGGGAAGAGACCCAGTACTTC
NA	14	TRBJ2-2	NA	TRBV4-1	CASSQEQGAGELFF	TGCGCCAGCAGCCAAGAACAGGGCGCCGGGGAGCTGTTTTTT
TRBD1	15	TRBJ1-6	NA	TRBV6-1	CASRDRPDYNSPLHF	TGTGCCAGCAGGGACAGGCCAGATTATAATTCACCCCTCCACTTT
NA	13	TRBJ2-7	NA	TRBV5-4	CASSFSGTYEQYF	TGTGCCAGCAGCTTTTCCGGAACCTACGAGCAGTACTTC
TRBD2	13	TRBJ2-5	NA	TRBV10-3	CAISERGEGTQYF	TGTGCCATCAGTGAGCGAGGGGAGGGGACCCAGTACTTC
TRBD1	16	TRBJ2-7	NA	TRBV13	CASSPAGTGGAYEQYF	TGTGCCAGCAGCCCCGCCGGGACAGGGGGCGCTTACGAGCAGTACTTC
TRBD2	13	TRBJ2-7	NA	TRBV10-2	CAILAGGPNEQYF	TGCGCCATCTTAGCGGGAGGGCCGAACGAGCAGTACTTC
NA	19	TRBJ1-4	NA	TRBV7-9	CASSLVGITEPSTREKLFF	TGTGCCAGCAGCTTAGTGGGTATTACGGAACCCTCAACTAGAGAAAAACTGTTTTTT
NA	15	TRBJ1-1	NA	TRBV7-9	CASSRRTRSDTEAFF	TGTGCCAGCAGCCGTCGGACACGTTCCGACACTGAAGCTTTCTTT
TRBD1	16	TRBJ2-7	NA	TRBV6-1	CASSEKAGGSAYEQYF	TGTGCCAGCAGTGAGAAGGCAGGGGGCTCGGCCTACGAGCAGTACTTC
NA	14	TRBJ2-7	NA	TRBV5-6	CASSLGSFNGEQYF	TGTGCCAGCAGCTTGGGAAGCTTCAACGGCGAGCAGTACTTC
NA	12	TRBJ2-1	NA	TRBV6-6	CASTGDNNEQFF	TGTGCCAGCACCGGAGATAACAATGAGCAGTTCTTC
TRBD2	14	TRBJ2-5	NA	TRBV13	CASVAGYMRETQYF	TGTGCCAGCGTAGCGGGGTATATGCGAGAGACCCAGTACTTC
TRBD1	15	TRBJ2-7	once	TRBV10-2	CASSLGGQGSHEQYF	TGCGCCAGCAGTCTAGGGGGACAGGGATCCCACGAGCAGTACTTC
TRBD1	15	TRBJ1-5	NA	TRBV27	CASSSGGDGYQPQHF	TGTGCCAGCAGTTCAGGGGGAGACGGCTATCAGCCCCAGCATTTT
TRBD2	14	TRBJ2-5	NA	TRBV5-1	CASHEREGLETQYF	TGCGCCAGCCATGAGCGGGAGGGGTTAGAGACCCAGTACTTC
NA	19	TRBJ1-5	NA	TRBV4-3	CASSQVEAWSRLGNQPQHF	TGCGCCAGCAGCCAAGTGGAGGCTTGGTCGCGGTTAGGCAATCAGCCCCAGCATTTT
TRBD1	14	TRBJ1-5	NA	TRBV6-5	CASSYTTGGQPQHF	TGTGCCAGCAGTTACACGACAGGGGGTCAGCCCCAGCATTTT
TRBD2	17	TRBJ2-7	NA	TRBV7-8	CASSQGLAGAPGYEQYF	TGTGCCAGCAGCCAGGGACTAGCGGGAGCCCCGGGGTACGAGCAGTACTTC
NA	14	TRBJ2-1	NA	TRBV7-9	CASSMRDLGNEQFF	TGTGCCAGCAGCATGCGGGACTTGGGGAATGAGCAGTTCTTC
NA	13	TRBJ2-7	NA	TRBV2	CASSSGVGDEQYF	TGTGCCAGCAGTTCGGGTGTTGGGGACGAGCAGTACTTC
NA	16	TRBJ2-7	NA	TRBV28	CASSWYRGAPLSEQYF	TGTGCCAGCAGTTGGTATCGGGGGGCCCCCCTAAGCGAGCAGTACTTC
NA	15	TRBJ2-5	NA	TRBV11-2	CASSRSGETQETQYF	TGTGCCAGCAGCCGATCGGGGGAAACACAAGAGACCCAGTACTTC
TRBD2	15	TRBJ2-7	NA	TRBV7-6	CASSRSGEGPYEQYF	TGTGCCAGCAGCCGATCCGGGGAGGGTCCCTACGAGCAGTACTTC
TRBD1	17	TRBJ2-5	NA	TRBV5-6	CASSSGTGGSPWETQYF	TGTGCCAGCAGCTCGGGGACAGGGGGCTCCCCCTGGGAGACCCAGTACTTC
NA	13	TRBJ1-5	NA	TRBV9	CASSSGGNQPQHF	TGTGCCAGCAGCTCAGGGGGCAATCAGCCCCAGCATTTT
TRBD2	19	TRBJ2-4	NA	TRBV11-2	CASSLGRLAGVGTKNIQYF	TGTGCCAGCAGCTTAGGGCGTCTAGCGGGAGTTGGGACCAAAAACATTCAGTACTTC
TRBD2	13	TRBJ2-7	NA	TRBV7-6	CASSSGGSYEQYF	TGTGCCAGCAGCTCGGGGGGTTCCTACGAGCAGTACTTC
NA	12	TRBJ2-7	once	TRBV5-6	CASSSGRNEQYF	TGTGCCAGCAGCTCAGGGCGGAACGAGCAGTACTTC
NA	13	TRBJ1-5	NA	TRBV13	CASSLQGNQPQHF	TGTGCCAGCAGCTTACAGGGCAATCAGCCCCAGCATTTT
TRBD1	17	TRBJ2-3	NA	TRBV4-1	CAISQETTGQGADTQYF	TGCGCCATCAGCCAAGAGACCACGGGACAGGGGGCAGATACGCAGTATTTT
NA	16	TRBJ1-2	NA	TRBV5-1	CASSLERRIPNYGYTF	TGCGCCAGCAGCTTGGAAAGGAGGATACCTAACTATGGCTACACCTTC
TRBD1	15	TRBJ2-3	NA	TRBV11-2	CASSRTGTGKDTQYF	TGTGCCAGCAGCCGGACCGGGACAGGTAAAGATACGCAGTATTTT
TRBD1	15	TRBJ2-1	NA	TRBV11-2	CASSQGGTGFNEQFF	TGTGCCAGCAGCCAGGGCGGGACAGGGTTCAATGAGCAGTTCTTC
TRBD1	14	TRBJ1-5	NA	TRBV5-6	CASSQGQGNQPQHF	TGTGCCAGCAGCCAGGGACAGGGCAATCAGCCCCAGCATTTT
NA	14	TRBJ1-6	NA	TRBV28	CASSKIGQYPPLHF	TGTGCCAGCAGCAAAATAGGACAGTACCCACCCCTCCACTTT
NA	13	TRBJ2-7	NA	TRBV11-2	CASSWAGAYEQYF	TGTGCCAGCAGCTGGGCCGGGGCCTACGAGCAGTACTTC
TRBD2	16	TRBJ2-1	NA	TRBV6-5	CASSYSIAGEGNEQFF	TGTGCCAGCAGTTACTCGATAGCGGGAGAAGGCAATGAGCAGTTCTTC
NA	12	TRBJ1-6	NA	TRBV19	CAPDRQNSPLHF	TGTGCCCCGGACAGACAAAATTCACCCCTCCACTTT
NA	12	TRBJ1-2	NA	TRBV7-9	CASSAESYGYTF	TGTGCCAGCAGCGCGGAAAGCTATGGCTACACCTTC
NA	12	TRBJ2-7	NA	TRBV5-1	CASSVQGGEQYF	TGCGCCAGCAGCGTGCAGGGTGGAGAGCAGTACTTC
NA	14	TRBJ1-1	NA	TRBV7-9	CASSLGQLNTEAFF	TGTGCCAGCAGCTTAGGACAGTTGAACACTGAAGCTTTCTTT
TRBD2	17	TRBJ2-7	NA	TRBV10-3	CAISELAGGQNSYEQYF	TGTGCCATCAGTGAACTGGCGGGGGGCCAAAACTCCTACGAGCAGTACTTC
NA	14	TRBJ2-5	NA	TRBV6-1	CASSEYGSMETQYF	TGTGCCAGCAGTGAGTACGGGAGTATGGAGACCCAGTACTTC
TRBD2	16	TRBJ2-5	NA	TRBV28	CASSRTSGEAQETQYF	TGTGCCAGCAGCAGGACTAGCGGAGAAGCCCAAGAGACCCAGTACTTC
NA	14	TRBJ1-1	NA	TRBV27	CASSLVGGWDEAFF	TGTGCCAGCAGTTTAGTGGGGGGCTGGGATGAAGCTTTCTTT
NA	14	TRBJ2-1	NA	TRBV9	CASSVAGETNEQFF	TGTGCCAGCAGCGTAGCGGGAGAGACCAATGAGCAGTTCTTC
NA	17	TRBJ1-3	NA	TRBV21-1	CASSKRRTGQGVNTIYF	TGTGCCAGCAGCAAAAGAAGAACGGGACAGGGGGTAAACACCATATATTTT